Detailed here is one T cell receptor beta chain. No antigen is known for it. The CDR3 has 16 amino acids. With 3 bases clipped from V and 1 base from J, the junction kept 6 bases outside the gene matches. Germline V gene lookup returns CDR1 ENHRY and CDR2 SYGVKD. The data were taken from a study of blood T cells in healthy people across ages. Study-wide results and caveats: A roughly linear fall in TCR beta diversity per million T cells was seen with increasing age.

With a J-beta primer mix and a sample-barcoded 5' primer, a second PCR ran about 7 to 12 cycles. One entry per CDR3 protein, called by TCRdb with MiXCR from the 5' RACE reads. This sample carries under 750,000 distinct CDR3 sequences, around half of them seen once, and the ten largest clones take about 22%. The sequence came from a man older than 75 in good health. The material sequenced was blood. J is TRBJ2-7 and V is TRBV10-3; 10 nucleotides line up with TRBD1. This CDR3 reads CAISDRQGATSYEQYF. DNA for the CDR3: TGTGCCATCAGTGATAGACAGGGGGCTACGTCCTACGAGCAGTACTTC.